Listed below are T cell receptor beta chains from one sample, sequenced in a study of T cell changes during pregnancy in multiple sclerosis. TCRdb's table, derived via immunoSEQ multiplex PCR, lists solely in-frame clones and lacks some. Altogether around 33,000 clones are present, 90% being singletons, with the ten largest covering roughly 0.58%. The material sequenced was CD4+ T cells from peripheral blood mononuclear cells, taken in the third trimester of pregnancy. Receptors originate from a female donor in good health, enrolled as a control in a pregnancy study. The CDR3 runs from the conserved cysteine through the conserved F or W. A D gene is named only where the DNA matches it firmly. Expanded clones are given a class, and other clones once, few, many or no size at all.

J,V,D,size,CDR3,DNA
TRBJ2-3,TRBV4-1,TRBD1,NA,CASRLQGTDTQYF,TGCGCCAGCAGGTTACAGGGGACAGATACGCAGTATTTT
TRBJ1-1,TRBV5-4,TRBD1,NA,CASRPGQVRNTEAFF,TGTGCCAGCAGACCTGGACAGGTTAGAAACACTGAAGCTTTCTTT
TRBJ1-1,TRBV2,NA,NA,CASITGYGTEAFF,TGTGCCAGTATCACAGGATATGGCACTGAAGCTTTCTTT
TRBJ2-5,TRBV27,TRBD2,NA,CASSKRTSGSGETQYF,TGTGCCAGCAGTAAAAGGACTAGCGGGAGCGGAGAGACCCAGTACTTC
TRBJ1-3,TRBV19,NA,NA,CASRPKAAGNTIYF,TGTGCCAGTAGGCCAAAGGCGGCTGGAAACACCATATATTTT
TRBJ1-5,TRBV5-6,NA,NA,CASSPRSQGSNQPQHF,TGTGCCAGCAGCCCCAGGTCCCAGGGTAGCAATCAGCCCCAGCATTTT
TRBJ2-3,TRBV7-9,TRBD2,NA,CASSLIFEASGRTDTQYF,TGTGCCAGCAGCTTAATATTTGAGGCTAGCGGGCGCACAGATACGCAGTATTTT
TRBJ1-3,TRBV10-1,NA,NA,CASSESSSWTLSGNTIYF,TGCGCCAGCAGTGAGTCTTCGAGCTGGACACTCTCTGGAAACACCATATATTTT
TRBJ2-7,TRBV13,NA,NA,CASSLPMGEQYF,TGTGCCAGCAGCCTCCCGATGGGCGAGCAGTACTTC
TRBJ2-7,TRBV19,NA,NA,CASSLGQSTYEQYF,TGTGCCAGTAGTCTTGGACAGAGTACCTACGAGCAGTACTTC
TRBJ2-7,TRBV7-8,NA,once,CASSPEIGGTSYEQYF,TGTGCCAGCAGCCCCGAGATTGGGGGCACTTCCTACGAGCAGTACTTC